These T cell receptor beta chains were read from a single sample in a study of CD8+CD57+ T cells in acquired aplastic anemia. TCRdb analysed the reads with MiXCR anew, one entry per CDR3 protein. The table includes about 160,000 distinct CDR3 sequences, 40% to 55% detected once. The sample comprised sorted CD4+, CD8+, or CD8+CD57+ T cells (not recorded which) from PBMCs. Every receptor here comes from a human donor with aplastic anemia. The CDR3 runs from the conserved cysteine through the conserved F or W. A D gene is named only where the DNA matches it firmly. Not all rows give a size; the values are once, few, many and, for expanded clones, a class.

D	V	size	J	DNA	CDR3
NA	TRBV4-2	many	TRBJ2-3	TGCGCCAGCAGCCTAACCGACAGCCCTAGCACAGATACGCAGTATTTT	CASSLTDSPSTDTQYF
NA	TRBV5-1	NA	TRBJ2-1	TGCGCCAGCAGCTGGGTGCCAGACAGAGGCAATGAGCAGTTCTTC	CASSWVPDRGNEQFF
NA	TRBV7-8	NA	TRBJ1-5	TGTGCCAGCAGCTTATGGGAAGGTCAGCCCCAGCATTTT	CASSLWEGQPQHF
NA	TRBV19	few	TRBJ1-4	TGTGCCAGCCACCGGACAGCGACTAATGAAAAACTGTTTTTT	CASHRTATNEKLFF
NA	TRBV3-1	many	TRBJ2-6	TGTGCCAGCAGCCCCACCACAGCGGCTGGGGCCAACGTCCTGACTTTC	CASSPTTAAGANVLTF
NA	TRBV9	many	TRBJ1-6	TGTGCCAGCAGCGTAGACTGGCTCCTCAATTCACCCCTCCACTTT	CASSVDWLLNSPLHF
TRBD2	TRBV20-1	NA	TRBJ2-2	TGCAGTGCTAGAGTGACTAGCGGGAGGGCAGACACCGGGGAGCTGTTTTTT	CSARVTSGRADTGELFF
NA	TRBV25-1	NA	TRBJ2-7	TGTGCCAGCAGTGCTCACGAGCAGTACTTC	CASSAHEQYF
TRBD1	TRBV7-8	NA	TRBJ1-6	TGTGCCAGCAGCTACCGGGACAGGGCTAATTCACCCCTCCACTTT	CASSYRDRANSPLHF
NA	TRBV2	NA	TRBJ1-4	TGTGCCAGCAGCCAACAGGTCTATGAAAGACTGTTTTTT	CASSQQVYERLFF
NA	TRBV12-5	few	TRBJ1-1	TGTGCTAGTGGTTTTGAGAACAGAAACACTGAAGCTTTCTTT	CASGFENRNTEAFF
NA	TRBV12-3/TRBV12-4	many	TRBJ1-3	TGTGCCAGCGCCCTCTTATCAAACACCATATATTTT	CASALLSNTIYF
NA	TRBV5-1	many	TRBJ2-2	TGCGCCAGCAGCTCTGGCACCGGGGAGCTGTTTTTT	CASSSGTGELFF
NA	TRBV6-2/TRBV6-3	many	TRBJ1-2	TGTGCCAGCAGTTACGGGATAGGCGAAAACAGCAACTATGGCTACACCTTC	CASSYGIGENSNYGYTF
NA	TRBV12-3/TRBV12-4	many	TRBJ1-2	TGTGCCAGCACAAACACCCCGTGGGGCTATGGCTACACCTTC	CASTNTPWGYGYTF
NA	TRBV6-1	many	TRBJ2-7	TGTGCCAGCAGCCCCCCAGGGTACCCCTACGAGCAGTACTTC	CASSPPGYPYEQYF
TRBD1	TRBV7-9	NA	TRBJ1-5	TGTGCCACCGGACAGGGAAATCAGCCCCAGCATTTT	CATGQGNQPQHF
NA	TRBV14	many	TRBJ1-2	TGTGCCAGCAGCCAAGACAGGGTGAAGTATGGCTACACCTTC	CASSQDRVKYGYTF
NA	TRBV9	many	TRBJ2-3	TGTGCCAGCAGCCCCTGGGGGCATAGCACAGATACGCAGTATTTT	CASSPWGHSTDTQYF
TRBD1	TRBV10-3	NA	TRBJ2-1	TGTGCCATCAGTGAGTCGACAGGGAATGAGCAGTTCTTC	CAISESTGNEQFF
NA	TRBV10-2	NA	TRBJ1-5	TGCGCCAGCAGTGAGTCAGGTCAGCCCCAGCATTTT	CASSESGQPQHF